The 26 T cell receptor beta chains below all came from one sample that was sequenced in a study of CD8 T cells in Susac syndrome. RNA amounts of roughly 0.45 to 1 ug underwent reverse transcription with random hexamers. TCRdb reprocessed the immunoSEQ multiplex PCR reads with MiXCR, giving one entry per CDR3 protein. The sample shows around 130,000 distinct CDR3 sequences, roughly 94% of them seen only once. The source material was CD8+ T cells from PBMCs. The origin of the receptors is a human donor with Susac syndrome.

The rearrangement joins TRBV9 to TRBJ2-3; D gene unclear. Germline V gene sequence: CDR1 SGDLS, CDR2 YYNGEE. V lost 3 bases, J lost 4 bases, and 9 bases lay in between. The CDR3 spans 13 residues. CDR3 DNA sequence: TGTGCCAGCAGCGCGGGTTCCGCAGATACGCAGTATTTT. It is translated as CASSAGSADTQYF.

The chain recombines TRBV29-1 with TRBJ2-6; D unclear. Germline CDR1 reads SQVTM; CDR2 reads ANQGSEA. Trimming took off 6 bases at V and 0 bases at J, with 6 bases between the two ends. The CDR3 is 13 amino acids. In DNA, the CDR3 is TGCAGCGTGGGCCCCTCTGGGGCCAACGTCCTGACTTTC. Amino acids: CSVGPSGANVLTF.

The rearrangement uses TRBV29-1 and TRBJ2-7; the match to TRBD1 covers 8 bases. The CDR3 covers 11 residues. Unmatched junction bases numbered 3, after V lost 7 bases and J lost 4 bases. Germline values: CDR1 SQVTM, CDR2 ANQGSEA. The CDR3 loop reads CSAQGGYEQYF. CDR3 in DNA: TGCAGCGCACAGGGGGGATACGAGCAGTACTTC.

This clonotype was recorded once. The V and J genes are TRBV9 and TRBJ1-1, with D possibly TRBD1 on 6 matching bases. Germline V gives CDR1 SGDLS, CDR2 YYNGEE. The CDR3 spans 12 residues. The germline V and J ends were trimmed by 0 bases and 9 bases, with 9 bases remaining between them. The CDR3 DNA reads as TGTGCCAGCAGCGTAGGAACAGGGAAAGCTTTCTTT. The encoded protein is CASSVGTGKAFF.

CDR3 bases: TGTGCCAGCACCCCGGGGCCTCCACGGGAGACCCAGTACTTC. Its translation is CASTPGPPRETQYF. The chain carries TRBV12-3 or TRBV12-4 and TRBJ2-5, with D perhaps given as TRBD1 or TRBD2 (5 bases each). The CDR3 extends over 14 amino acids. V was shortened by 7 bases and J by 5 bases, with 17 bases between the two germline ends.

The gene calls are TRBV2 and TRBJ2-3; 11 bases fit TRBD2. The CDR3 runs 16 residues. Unmatched junction bases numbered 7, after V lost 6 bases and J lost 2 bases. Germline V gene lookup returns CDR1 SNHLY and CDR2 FYNNEI. This chain's CDR3 is CASSDSGLADTDTQYF. The CDR3 DNA is TGTGCCAGCAGCGATTCGGGACTAGCGGACACAGATACGCAGTATTTT.

V and J are TRBV19 and TRBJ2-7, with D maybe TRBD1 (6 bases). CDR1 is LNHDA, CDR2 SQIVND, per germline (reference sequence). Trimming stripped 5 bases from V and 3 bases from J, with 11 bases between. The CDR3 loop spans 13 amino acids. CDR3 sequence (DNA): TGTGCCAGTAGTGCAGGGGCCATCTACGAGCAGTACTTC. It specifies CASSAGAIYEQYF.

The chain couples TRBV29-1 to TRBJ2-7; D assignment may be TRBD1 or TRBD2 (5 bases each). V was clipped by 3 bases and J by 8 bases, with 11 bases between them. CDR1 and CDR2 from the germline V gene are SQVTM and ANQGSEA. The CDR3 has 11 residues. CDR3 residues: CSVERGGKQYF. The CDR3 bases are TGCAGCGTTGAGAGGGGTGGGAAGCAGTACTTC.

The chain combines TRBV15 with TRBJ1-4; unclear D gene. Germline V gene data show CDR1 as LNHNV and CDR2 as YYDKDF (reference sequence). V was pared by 0 bases and J by 0 bases, with 5 bases between. The CDR3 runs 15 residues. The CDR3 region is CATSREAATNEKLFF. CDR3 DNA: TGTGCCACCAGCAGAGAGGCTGCAACTAATGAAAAACTGTTTTTT.

J is TRBJ1-5 and V is TRBV15, with TRBD1 as a possible D gene (5 bases). Germline CDR1 is LNHNV and CDR2 is YYDKDF (reference sequence). Trimming took 0 bases from V and 0 from J, leaving 12 bases between them. CDR3 length equals 17 residues. The CDR3 reads CATSRDREGHSNQPQHF. The CDR3 region has the DNA TGTGCCACCAGCAGAGATCGCGAAGGACATAGCAATCAGCCCCAGCATTTT.

The sample holds one count of this clonotype. The chain joins TRBV12-3 or TRBV12-4 to TRBJ1-1; weak D call: TRBD1 (5 bases). This CDR3 is built from 14 residues. The V and J ends lost 6 bases and 0 bases respectively, with 11 bases between them. The CDR3 loop reads CASRIGGVNTEAFF. The CDR3 DNA is TGTGCCAGCAGGATTGGGGGGGTGAACACTGAAGCTTTCTTT.

The genes are TRBV5-4 and TRBJ1-1; D is possibly TRBD1 (5 bases). Looked up from germline, CDR1 is SGHNT and CDR2 is YYREEE (reference sequence). The V end lost 0 bases, the J end lost 4 bases, and 13 bases lay between the germline ends. This CDR3 has 15 amino acids. CDR3 in amino acids: CASSLAEGRITEAFF. The DNA for the CDR3 is TGTGCCAGCAGCTTGGCCGAGGGGCGCATCACTGAAGCTTTCTTT.

The rearrangement links TRBV20-1 to TRBJ1-1; 8 bases line up with TRBD1. The CDR3 length is 15 residues. The germline gives CDR1 DFQATT, CDR2 SNEGSKA (reference sequence). The trim removed 0 bases at V and 4 bases at J, leaving 7 bases unmatched. CDR3 amino acids: CSARDSPTGATEAFF. CDR3 in DNA: TGCAGTGCTAGAGATTCCCCGACAGGGGCCACTGAAGCTTTCTTT.

The chain couples TRBV29-1 to TRBJ1-2; tentative D call: TRBD1 (5 bases). The length of the CDR3 is 13 residues. Per the germline V gene, CDR1 is SQVTM and CDR2 is ANQGSEA. V was trimmed by 4 bases and J by 4 bases, leaving 13 bases between them. In nucleotides, the CDR3 is TGCAGCGTTGTGGGACGTGGCCCCTATGGCTACACCTTC. It specifies CSVVGRGPYGYTF.

The CDR3 protein is CASSSIGGLTGELFF. The CDR3 DNA reads as TGTGCCAGCAGCTCGATAGGGGGCTTGACCGGGGAGCTGTTTTTT. The chain has TRBV7-2 and TRBJ2-2; 7 bases are shared with TRBD1. Looked up from germline, CDR1 is SGHTA and CDR2 is FQGNSA. The CDR3 extends over 15 amino acids. The V gene end was trimmed by 4 bases and the J gene end by 5 bases; junction bases not matched to a gene: 7. Together with reference TRBV7-2 and TRBJ2-2, the CDR3 gives the full variable domain: GAGVSQSPSNKVTEKGKDVELRCDPISGHTALYWYRQSLGQGLEFLIYFQGNSAPDKSGLPSDRFSAERTGGSVSTLTIQRTQQEDSAVYLCASSSIGGLTGELFFGEGSRLTVL.

This sequence joins TRBV4-1 and TRBJ2-1, with 9 bases fitting TRBD2. V lost 4 bases to trimming and J lost 9 bases; unmatched junction nucleotides: 4. Looked up from germline, CDR1 is MGHRA and CDR2 is YSYEKL. The CDR3 is 13 amino acids. In nucleotides, the CDR3 is TGCGCCAGCAGCCTGGGACTAGCCCTTGAGCAGTTCTTC. This codes for CASSLGLALEQFF.

This chain uses TRBV20-1 with TRBJ2-3, with D possibly called TRBD1 or TRBD2 (5 bases each). Per the germline V gene, CDR1 is DFQATT and CDR2 is SNEGSKA (reference sequence). The CDR3 totals 15 residues. Trimming left V 1 base short and J 6 bases short, with 17 bases between. Here the CDR3 DNA reads TGCAGTGCTAGAGGGGGCCAAGCGGAGTCCGATACGCAGTATTTT. This encodes CSARGGQAESDTQYF.

The rearrangement uses TRBV27 and TRBJ2-7; D gene ambiguous. V was clipped by 3 bases and J by 1 base, with 13 bases between them. This CDR3 spans 15 amino acids. Germline V gene lookup returns CDR1 MNHEY and CDR2 SMNVEV (reference sequence). CDR3 in amino acids: CASSFYRHDSYEQYF. The DNA for the CDR3 is TGTGCCAGCAGTTTCTACCGACACGATTCCTACGAGCAGTACTTC.

The J gene is TRBJ2-7, the V gene TRBV4-1; 7 bases match TRBD1. This CDR3 region has 17 residues. V trimming: 4 bases; J trimming: 4 bases; junction bases outside the gene matches: 16. From germline, CDR1 is MGHRA and CDR2 YSYEKL. CDR3 sequence: CASSLLIRDRYTYEQYF. The DNA for the CDR3 is TGCGCCAGCAGCCTTCTAATCCGGGACAGATACACTTACGAGCAGTACTTC.

The chain links TRBV15 to TRBJ2-3; D not resolved. The CDR3 runs 15 residues. Trimming took off 6 bases at V and 0 bases at J, with 13 bases between the two ends. Per the germline V gene, CDR1 is LNHNV and CDR2 is YYDKDF (reference sequence). DNA for the CDR3: TGTGCCACCAGTGCGTTTGACCCTAGCACAGATACGCAGTATTTT. It yields the protein CATSAFDPSTDTQYF.

This clonotype has just one count. This chain uses TRBV7-9 with TRBJ1-2, with D possibly TRBD1 on 5 matching bases. The CDR3 spans 14 residues. Germline CDR1 and CDR2: SEHNR and FQNEAQ (reference sequence). With 4 bases removed from V and 4 bases from J, the gap between germline ends came to 13 bases. The CDR3 protein is CASSSRDGPYGYTF. The CDR3 DNA sequence: TGTGCCAGCAGCTCGCGGGACGGGCCCTATGGCTACACCTTC.

This chain joins TRBV30 and TRBJ2-5, with 11 nucleotides matching TRBD2. V was clipped by 1 base and J by 1 base; unmatched bases: 2. From germline, CDR1 is GTSNPN and CDR2 SVGIG (reference sequence). The CDR3 runs to 15 residues. The CDR3 region is CAWSELAGGQETQYF. As DNA, the CDR3 is TGTGCCTGGAGTGAGCTAGCGGGGGGCCAAGAGACCCAGTACTTC.

This chain uses TRBV5-6 with TRBJ2-7; no clear D. The CDR3 has 11 residues. The germline V and J ends were trimmed by 1 base and 5 bases, with 4 bases remaining between them. Germline V gene data show CDR1 as SGHDT and CDR2 as YYEEEE. CDR3 residues: CASSLSHEQYF. Written as DNA, the CDR3 is TGTGCCAGCAGCTTGTCCCACGAGCAGTACTTC.

The genes are TRBV9 and TRBJ2-1, with unresolved D. V lost 4 bases to trimming and J lost 0 bases, with 17 bases between them. The CDR3 has 17 residues. In germline, CDR1 is SGDLS, CDR2 YYNGEE. This chain's CDR3 is CASSTPRSSSSYNEQFF. CDR3 coding DNA: TGTGCCAGCAGCACTCCTCGGTCTTCAAGCTCCTACAATGAGCAGTTCTTC.

The rearrangement joins TRBV13 to TRBJ1-1, with D maybe TRBD1 (5 bases). Trimming cost V 3 bases and J 5 bases, with 13 bases left between them. The CDR3 is 14 amino acids. Germline CDR1 PRHDT, CDR2 FYEKMQ (reference sequence). As DNA, the CDR3 is TGTGCCAGCAGCTTGGGGCCCGGGGGGACTGAAGCTTTCTTT. Its translation: CASSLGPGGTEAFF. Combining the CDR3 with reference TRBV13 and TRBJ1-1 gives the whole variable domain AAGVIQSPRHLIKEKRETATLKCYPIPRHDTVYWYQQGPGQDPQFLISFYEKMQSDKGSIPDRFSAQQFSDYHSELNMSSLELGDSALYFCASSLGPGGTEAFFGQGTRLTVV.

The chain is built from TRBV20-1 and TRBJ2-3, with 7 positions matching TRBD1. CDR3 length: 13 amino acids. The J segment lost 11 bases and the V segment lost 3 bases, leaving 11 bases of the junction unmatched. Germline assignment: CDR1 DFQATT and CDR2 SNEGSKA (reference sequence). This CDR3 is CSASPKQGFEQYF. The CDR3 region has the DNA TGCAGTGCTAGTCCCAAACAGGGGTTTGAGCAGTATTTT.